Below are 23 T cell receptor beta chains sequenced from a single sample in a study of metastatic and nonmetastatic thyroid tumors (TCRdb year 2020). No treatment had been received by any patient before thyroid surgery. Libraries were made using PCR. The instrument given in TCRdb is Illumina HiSeq 4000. TCRdb itself trimmed the public reads at Q25 with fastp, ran MiXCR and retained productive beta chains. Here the sample has more than 10,000 clones; 20% to 30% occur a single time. The ten largest clones capture around a sixth of the sample. The sample comprised tumor tissue. The receptors shown here come from a female donor with papillary thyroid cancer or a benign thyroid nodule (not recorded which). Some clones in this sample may be carry-over from other donors' samples.

The chain couples TRBV10-3 to TRBJ2-2; TRBD1 matches at 7 bases. This CDR3 spans 16 amino acids. Germline V gene data show CDR1 as ENHRY and CDR2 as SYGVKD. The V and J ends lost 0 bases and 4 bases, in that order; junction bases with no gene match: 5. CDR3 DNA sequence: TGTGCCATCAGTGAGTCGAGAAGGGGGCGCACCGGGGAGCTGTTTTTT. It translates to CAISESRRGRTGELFF.

As to this clone: Since the CDR3 does not end with the conserved phenylalanine or tryptophan, this likely comes from a read error. The chain joins TRBV27 to TRBJ2-7, with unresolved D. CDR3 length equals 14 residues. The germline V gene has CDR1 MNHEY and CDR2 SMNVEV (reference sequence). V lost 5 bases and J 2 bases, leaving 13 bases between the germline ends. The DNA for the CDR3 is TGTGCCAGCAGTAGAAGGGAAAATCCCTACGAGCAGTACCTC. Amino acid sequence: CASSRRENPYEQYL.

This clone showed up many times. The chain uses TRBV9 and TRBJ2-5, with TRBD2 identical over 12 bases. The junction had 4 bases not matched to a gene; V was cut back by 0 bases and J by 4 bases. Germline CDR1 and CDR2: SGDLS and YYNGEE. The CDR3 has 16 amino acids. The CDR3 is CASSVGLAGVGETQYF. CDR3 nucleotide sequence: TGTGCCAGCAGCGTAGGACTAGCGGGAGTAGGAGAGACCCAGTACTTC.

This clone counts as medium-sized. The chain uses TRBV30 and TRBJ1-1; D gene uncertain. The V gene lost 4 bases and the J gene lost 8 bases, with 8 bases spanning the gap. CDR3 length equals 10 residues. Germline assignment: CDR1 GTSNPN and CDR2 SVGIG (reference sequence). In DNA form, the CDR3 reads TGTGCCTGGATATCCGGAGAAGCTTTCTTT. Its protein product is CAWISGEAFF.

V is TRBV5-1 and J is TRBJ2-1; a weak D match, TRBD2 (5 bases). The CDR3 is 14 amino acids. Between the trimmed V and J ends, which lost 0 bases and 4 bases, there was a span of 8 bases. Per the germline V gene, CDR1 is SGHRS and CDR2 is YFSETQ. This chain's CDR3 is CASSLEAVYNEQFF. The DNA for the CDR3 is TGCGCCAGCAGCTTGGAAGCGGTATACAATGAGCAGTTCTTC.

The CDR3 coding sequence is TGTGCCAGCAGCTTCGATCTAAGGGGGCCTCAGCCCCAGCATTTT. Translation: CASSFDLRGPQPQHF. The chain combines TRBV28 with TRBJ1-5; the match to TRBD1 covers 7 bases. V gave up 6 bases and J gave up 6 bases; unmatched junction bases: 11. The V gene's germline CDR1 is MDHEN and CDR2 SYDVKM. This CDR3 is built from 15 residues.

This clone has at least ten counts. V usage is TRBV27 and J usage is TRBJ1-2; D gene uncertain. The CDR3 contains 12 residues. Per germline, CDR1 MNHEY and CDR2 SMNVEV (reference sequence). V was pared by 2 bases and J by 6 bases, with 7 bases between. CDR3 sequence (DNA): TGTGCCAGCAGTTTAGAGGGAAATGGCTACACCTTC. As protein: CASSLEGNGYTF.

At least ten counts were recorded for this clone. The genes are TRBV11-3 and TRBJ2-1, with 10 bases identical to TRBD2. CDR1 and CDR2 from the germline V gene are SGHNT and YENEEA. The J segment lost 7 bases and the V segment lost 6 bases, leaving 12 bases of the junction unmatched. The CDR3 extends over 16 amino acids. The chain's CDR3 is CASRISPSGSFNEQFF. The CDR3 DNA sequence: TGTGCCAGCAGAATCAGCCCTAGCGGGAGCTTTAATGAGCAGTTCTTC.

At least ten counts were recorded for this clone. The gene calls are TRBV5-1 and TRBJ2-7; TRBD1 aligns across 7 bases. The V gene end was trimmed by 0 bases and the J gene end by 4 bases; junction bases not matched to a gene: 7. CDR3 size: 15 residues. CDR1 SGHRS and CDR2 YFSETQ come from the germline V gene. The CDR3 protein is CASSLGPTGAYEQYF. CDR3 bases: TGCGCCAGCAGCTTGGGGCCCACAGGGGCTTACGAGCAGTACTTC.

As for this clone: An end of the junction differs from the germline gene, which may be a read error. The chain employs TRBV6-2 or TRBV6-3 and TRBJ1-2, with D possibly TRBD1 on 6 matching bases. The CDR3 is 17 residues long. Germline V gives CDR1 MNHEY, CDR2 SVGEGT. CDR3 region: CDSQGQSGGGSNYGYTF. Written as DNA, the CDR3 is TGTGACAGCCAAGGACAGTCGGGGGGGGGCTCTAACTATGGCTACACGTTC.

The table lists this clone with many counts. The chain employs TRBV12-3 or TRBV12-4 and TRBJ2-3; 12 bases are a match to TRBD2. Germline trimming cut 5 bases from V and 2 bases from J; bases unmatched to any gene: 5. The CDR3 loop spans 16 amino acids. In nucleotides, the CDR3 is TGTGCCAGCAGTAAGGGACTAGCGGGTGCCACAGATACGCAGTATTTT. Protein product: CASSKGLAGATDTQYF.

This clone was observed once. V usage is TRBV20-1 and J usage is TRBJ2-3; TRBD2 aligns across 10 bases. Germline loops: CDR1 DFQATT, CDR2 SNEGSKA (reference sequence). V trimming: 4 bases; J trimming: 4 bases; junction bases outside the gene matches: 8. CDR3 length equals 15 residues. CDR3 sequence (DNA): TGCAGTGCTACATCTAGCGGGAGTATATCAGATACGCAGTATTTT. It encodes CSATSSGSISDTQYF.

The V gene is TRBV6-4, the J gene TRBJ2-3; perhaps TRBD2 as D (6 bases). This CDR3 is 17 amino acids long. Trimming pared 2 bases from V and 5 bases from J, leaving 20 bases between. Germline lookup yields CDR1 MRHNA and CDR2 SNTAGT. DNA for the CDR3: TGTGCCAGCAGTGACGGGCGGGAAGTTCTAGAGGGAGATACGCAGTATTTT. Amino acids: CASSDGREVLEGDTQYF.

On this clone: Being one base from a much bigger clone, this may be a read error. This chain joins TRBV5-5 and TRBJ1-1; the D gene is possibly TRBD1 (5 bases). The CDR3 is made up of 13 amino acids. CDR1 is SGHKS, CDR2 YYEKEE, per germline (reference sequence). In DNA, the CDR3 is TGTGTCAGCAACAACAGGCCGAACACTGAAGCTTTCTTT. Translation: CVSNNRPNTEAFF.

This clone was found many times. This sample includes further DNA sequences coding for the same CDR3. V gene TRBV19 combines with J gene TRBJ2-1; D uncertain. The CDR3 sequence is 16 residues long. Trimming stripped 6 bases from V and 0 bases from J, with 15 bases between. Germline V CDR1 and CDR2: LNHDA, SQIVND (reference sequence). This chain's CDR3 is CASRLNSLSSYNEQFF. DNA for the CDR3: TGTGCCAGTAGGTTAAACAGTTTGAGCTCCTACAATGAGCAGTTCTTC.

By frequency in the sample, this clone is medium-sized. The chain employs TRBV27 and TRBJ1-1, with 7 nucleotides matching TRBD1. V lost 5 bases and J lost 2; bases outside the gene matches: 8. This CDR3 has 15 residues. The germline V gene encodes CDR1 MNHEY and CDR2 SMNVEV (reference sequence). DNA of the CDR3: TGTGCCAGCAGTCCCGGACAGGATGGCAACACTGAAGCTTTCTTT. Translating it yields CASSPGQDGNTEAFF.

Regarding this clone: The junction shows a germline mismatch at one end, possibly a read error. This sequence joins TRBV20-1 and TRBJ2-7, with a weak D call TRBD2 (5 bases). CDR1 is DFQATT, CDR2 SNEGSKA, per germline (reference sequence). The CDR3 is 15 amino acids. CDR3 bases: TGCGGTGCTAGAAAGGAAGGGAGCGGCTCCTACGAGCAGTACTTC. Protein sequence: CGARKEGSGSYEQYF.

This clone is medium-sized (0.01 to 0.1%) by share. The chain is built from TRBV18 and TRBJ2-7; 12 nucleotides match TRBD1. The germline gives CDR1 KGHSH, CDR2 LQKENI. Losses at the gene ends were 3 bases for V and 7 bases for J; bases not matched to a gene: 4. This CDR3 is built from 14 residues. For the CDR3, the DNA is TGTGCCAGCTCACCGGGACAGGGGGCATTAGAGCAGTACTTC. It specifies CASSPGQGALEQYF. The full variable domain, with the rest looked up from reference TRBV18 and TRBJ2-7, is NAGVMQNPRHLVRRRGQEARLRCSPMKGHSHVYWYRQLPEEGLKFMVYLQKENIIDESGMPKERFSAEFPKEGPSILRIQQVVRGDSAAYFCASSPGQGALEQYFGPGTRLTVT.

The rearrangement links TRBV14 to TRBJ2-7, with 8 bases that match TRBD2. Looked up from germline, CDR1 is SGHDN and CDR2 is FVKESK. CDR3 size: 19 residues. The trim removed 4 bases at V and 2 bases at J, leaving 19 bases unmatched. The CDR3 nucleotides are TGTGCCAGCAGCCCACAGCTCGCCCCGGGACTAGTACAACCCTACGAGCAGTACTTC. It encodes CASSPQLAPGLVQPYEQYF.

The sample holds a few counts of this clone. In nucleotides, the CDR3 is TGTGCCAGCAGTTCCCCCCCCGGGGAGCTGTTTTTT. Translating gives CASSSPPGELFF. This rearrangement joins TRBV28 to TRBJ2-2; the D is unclear. V was shortened by 4 bases and J by 6 bases, with 6 bases between the two germline ends. Germline values: CDR1 MDHEN, CDR2 SYDVKM. The CDR3 consists of 12 residues.

This rearrangement joins TRBV20-1 to TRBJ2-5; D is unclear. Trimming removed 6 bases from V and 5 bases from J, with 19 bases in between. The CDR3 loop spans 14 amino acids. The germline gives CDR1 DFQATT, CDR2 SNEGSKA (reference sequence). CDR3 protein: CSAPGLPRAETQYF. The CDR3 DNA is TGCAGTGCCCCTGGGCTGCCCCGGGCGGAGACCCAGTACTTC.

This clone has a count of ten or more. J is TRBJ2-3 and V is TRBV19, with D possibly matching TRBD2 (5 bases). Trimming removed 9 bases from V and 1 base from J, with 17 bases in between. The CDR3 covers 15 residues. Per the germline V gene, CDR1 is LNHDA and CDR2 is SQIVND (reference sequence). The CDR3 nucleotides are TGTGCCAGCGATACCCAAGAGGGTCGCACAGATACGCAGTATTTT. It is translated as CASDTQEGRTDTQYF.

This clone was picked up many times. V gene TRBV7-9 combines with J gene TRBJ2-1, with 10 positions matching TRBD2. With V trimmed by 1 base and J by 5 bases, 5 bases remained unmatched. The CDR3 spans 16 residues. CDR1 and CDR2 from the germline V gene are SEHNR and FQNEAQ (reference sequence). The DNA of the CDR3 is TGTGCCAGCAGCTTAGTCGGACTAGCGGTCAACAATGAGCAGTTCTTC. It codes for CASSLVGLAVNNEQFF.